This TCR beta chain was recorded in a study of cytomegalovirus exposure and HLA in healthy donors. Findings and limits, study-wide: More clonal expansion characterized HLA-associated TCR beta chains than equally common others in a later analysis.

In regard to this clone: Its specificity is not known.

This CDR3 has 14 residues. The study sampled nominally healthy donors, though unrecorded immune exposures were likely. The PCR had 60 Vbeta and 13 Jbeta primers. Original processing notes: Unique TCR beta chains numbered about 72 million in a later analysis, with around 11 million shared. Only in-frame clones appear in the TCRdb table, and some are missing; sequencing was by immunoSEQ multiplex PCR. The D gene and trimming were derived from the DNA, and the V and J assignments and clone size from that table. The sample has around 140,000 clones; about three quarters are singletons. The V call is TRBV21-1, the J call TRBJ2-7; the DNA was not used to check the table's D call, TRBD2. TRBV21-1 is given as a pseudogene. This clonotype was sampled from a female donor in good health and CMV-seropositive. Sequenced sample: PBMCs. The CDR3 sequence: CAIPIPGLVYEQYF. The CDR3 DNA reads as TGTGCCATCCCAATCCCGGGACTAGTCTACGAGCAGTACTTC.